Listed below are T cell receptor beta chains from one sample, sequenced in a study of blood T cell repertoires in COVID-19. Sequenced by immunoSEQ multiplex PCR; TCRdb stores in-frame clones only, minus some. The profile covers a few hundred thousand clones, with about nine tenths appearing a single time and roughly 0.92% taken by the ten largest. Material: peripheral blood. These TCRs come from a middle-aged woman who had recovered from COVID-19. Both conserved end residues are part of each CDR3. The order of the fields is V gene, J gene, D gene, clone size, CDR3 protein, CDR3 DNA. The D gene is left open where the match is weak. Some rows mark clone size as missing; the rest say once, few, many or name a class of expanded clone.

V gene: TRBV14; J gene: TRBJ2-6; D gene: TRBD2; clone size: .; CDR3 protein: CASSPPFRGGSGANVLTF; CDR3 DNA: TGTGCCAGCAGCCCCCCGTTTCGCGGGGGCTCTGGGGCCAACGTCCTGACTTTC
V gene: TRBV7-3; J gene: TRBJ2-5; D gene: .; clone size: .; CDR3 protein: CASSPGASGLETQYF; CDR3 DNA: TGTGCCAGCAGCCCTGGGGCCTCCGGGTTAGAGACCCAGTACTTC
V gene: TRBV7-6; J gene: TRBJ2-1; D gene: TRBD2; clone size: once; CDR3 protein: CASSSGRALDEQFF; CDR3 DNA: TGTGCCAGCAGTAGCGGGAGGGCCTTAGATGAGCAGTTCTTC
V gene: TRBV7-9; J gene: TRBJ1-5; D gene: .; clone size: .; CDR3 protein: CASTRGGGNQPQHF; CDR3 DNA: TGTGCCAGCACCCGGGGGGGCGGGAATCAGCCCCAGCATTTT
V gene: TRBV6-1; J gene: TRBJ2-2; D gene: TRBD1; clone size: .; CDR3 protein: CASSEVAGGIGELFF; CDR3 DNA: TGTGCCAGCAGTGAAGTGGCAGGGGGTATCGGGGAGCTGTTTTTT
V gene: TRBV10-1; J gene: TRBJ2-7; D gene: TRBD1; clone size: once; CDR3 protein: CASSGTGTPYEQYF; CDR3 DNA: TGCGCCAGCAGTGGGACAGGAACCCCCTACGAGCAGTACTTC
V gene: TRBV7-3; J gene: TRBJ1-1; D gene: .; clone size: .; CDR3 protein: CASGRGSNTEAFF; CDR3 DNA: TGTGCCAGCGGGAGGGGGTCTAACACTGAAGCTTTCTTT
V gene: TRBV10-3; J gene: TRBJ1-5; D gene: TRBD1; clone size: .; CDR3 protein: CAISEFGDRDGNQPQHF; CDR3 DNA: TGTGCCATCAGTGAGTTCGGGGACAGGGATGGCAATCAGCCCCAGCATTTT
V gene: TRBV30; J gene: TRBJ2-1; D gene: TRBD1; clone size: .; CDR3 protein: CAWRGQGYNEQFF; CDR3 DNA: TGTGCCTGGAGGGGACAGGGATACAATGAGCAGTTCTTC
V gene: TRBV13; J gene: TRBJ2-1; D gene: .; clone size: once; CDR3 protein: CASSLAWAGGEQFF; CDR3 DNA: TGTGCCAGCAGCTTAGCGTGGGCCGGAGGTGAGCAGTTCTTC
V gene: TRBV2; J gene: TRBJ1-4; D gene: TRBD1; clone size: .; CDR3 protein: CASRDRVGEKLFF; CDR3 DNA: TGTGCCAGCAGGGACAGGGTCGGGGAAAAACTGTTTTTT
V gene: TRBV24-1; J gene: TRBJ2-5; D gene: TRBD2; clone size: .; CDR3 protein: CATSDTVTKLTSGGAETQYF; CDR3 DNA: TGTGCCACCAGTGACACTGTAACGAAATTGACTAGCGGGGGGGCGGAGACCCAGTACTTC
V gene: TRBV2; J gene: TRBJ1-2; D gene: .; clone size: .; CDR3 protein: CASRPGQKYGYTF; CDR3 DNA: TGTGCCAGCAGGCCCGGACAGAAATATGGCTACACCTTC
V gene: TRBV30; J gene: TRBJ1-1; D gene: .; clone size: .; CDR3 protein: CAGKTGAGDTEAFF; CDR3 DNA: TGTGCCGGGAAGACCGGGGCGGGAGACACTGAAGCTTTCTTT
V gene: TRBV27; J gene: TRBJ2-5; D gene: .; clone size: .; CDR3 protein: CASSLGRRGETQYF; CDR3 DNA: TGTGCCAGCAGCCTGGGACGGCGGGGAGAGACCCAGTACTTC
V gene: TRBV28; J gene: TRBJ1-2; D gene: .; clone size: .; CDR3 protein: CASSIIGNYGYTF; CDR3 DNA: TGTGCCAGCAGTATTATTGGCAACTATGGCTACACCTTC
V gene: TRBV7-6; J gene: TRBJ1-6; D gene: .; clone size: .; CDR3 protein: CASSLSAGSYNSPLHF; CDR3 DNA: TGTGCCAGCAGCTTAAGCGCTGGATCCTATAATTCACCCCTCCACTTT
V gene: TRBV7-8; J gene: TRBJ1-1; D gene: TRBD1; clone size: .; CDR3 protein: CASSLVVGQGHTEAFF; CDR3 DNA: TGTGCCAGCAGCTTAGTAGTGGGACAGGGGCACACTGAAGCTTTCTTT
V gene: TRBV5-6; J gene: TRBJ1-1; D gene: .; clone size: .; CDR3 protein: CASSLDGGLNLMNTEAFF; CDR3 DNA: TGTGCCAGCAGCTTGGACGGGGGGCTAAACCTCATGAACACTGAAGCTTTCTTT
V gene: TRBV10-1; J gene: TRBJ1-1; D gene: .; clone size: .; CDR3 protein: CASSELQGPGTEAFF; CDR3 DNA: TGCGCCAGCAGTGAACTTCAGGGTCCGGGCACTGAAGCTTTCTTT